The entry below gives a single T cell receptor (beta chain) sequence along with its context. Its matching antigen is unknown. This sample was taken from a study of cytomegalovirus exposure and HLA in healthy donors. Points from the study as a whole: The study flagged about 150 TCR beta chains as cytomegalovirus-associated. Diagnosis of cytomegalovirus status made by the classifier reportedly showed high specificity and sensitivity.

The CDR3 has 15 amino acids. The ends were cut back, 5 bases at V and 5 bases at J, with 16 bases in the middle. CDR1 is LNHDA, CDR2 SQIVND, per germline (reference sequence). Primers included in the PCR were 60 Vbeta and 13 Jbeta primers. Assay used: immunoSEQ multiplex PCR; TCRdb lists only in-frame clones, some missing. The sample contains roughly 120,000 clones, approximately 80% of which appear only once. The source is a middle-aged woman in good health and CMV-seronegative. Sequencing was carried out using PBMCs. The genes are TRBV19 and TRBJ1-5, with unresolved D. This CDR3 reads CASSFQIHQDQPQHF. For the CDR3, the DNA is TGTGCCAGTAGTTTCCAGATCCATCAGGATCAGCCCCAGCATTTT. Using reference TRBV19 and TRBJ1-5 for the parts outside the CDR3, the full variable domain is DGGITQSPKYLFRKEGQNVTLSCEQNLNHDAMYWYRQDPGQGLRLIYYSQIVNDFQKGDIAEGYSVSREKKESFPLTVTSAQKNPTAFYLCASSFQIHQDQPQHFGDGTRLSIL.